This paragraph reports one T cell receptor (beta chain). This record comes from a study of control samples from healthy donors and cancer patients. Assay used: immunoSEQ multiplex PCR; TCRdb lists only in-frame clones, some missing. This sample has fewer than 200,000 clones; roughly 90% occur once, and the top ten carry about 11%. CDR3 length: 14 amino acids. V trimming: 6 bases; J trimming: 3 bases; junction bases outside the gene matches: 8. The germline CDR1 and CDR2 sequences are KGHSH and LQKENI. Sequenced: blood. The chain carries TRBV18 and TRBJ2-7; 7 bases line up with TRBD1. The sequence derives from a young man in good health. For the CDR3, the DNA is TGTGCCAGCTCCCAAAGACAGGGAGTCTACGAGCAGTACTTC. Translating gives CASSQRQGVYEQYF.